These 19 T cell receptor beta chains came from one sample sequenced in a study of T-cell reconstitution after alpha-beta-depleted transplantation in children. This sample's TCRbeta library carried unique molecular identifier barcodes. A single record per CDR3 protein comes from TCRdb applying MiXCR to the PCR reads. The table has around 400,000 distinct CDR3 sequences, roughly 22% seen once. This material consisted of PBMCs from the stem cell graft donor, taken from the stem cell graft. All receptors come from a human donor who donated a stem cell graft to a child with acute myeloid leukemia.

To note about this clonotype: Its ends do not fully match the called genes, so a read error is possible. The V gene is TRBV20-1, the J gene TRBJ2-1; no reliable D call. CDR1 and CDR2 (germline): DFQATT, SNEGSKA (reference sequence). This CDR3 spans 14 amino acids. The CDR3 DNA is TGCAGTGTACAGCGCCGCAGCTCCTACGATGAGCAGTTCTTC. Protein: CSVQRRSSYDEQFF.

The gene calls are TRBV9 and TRBJ2-1; TRBD2 aligns across 10 bases. V gave up 0 bases and J gave up 1 base; unmatched junction bases: 4. Germline lookup yields CDR1 SGDLS and CDR2 YYNGEE. The CDR3 has 17 amino acids. CDR3 DNA: TGTGCCAGCAGCGTAGGTCTAGCGGGAGCTTCCTACAATGAGCAGTTCTTC. It codes for CASSVGLAGASYNEQFF.

This clonotype was detected many times. The chain employs TRBV5-1 and TRBJ2-2; D not certain. Between the trimmed V and J ends, which lost 9 bases and 1 base, there was a span of 10 bases. Germline CDR1 SGHRS, CDR2 YFSETQ. This CDR3 has 13 residues. The CDR3 spells CATPLRNTGELFF. CDR3 sequence (DNA): TGCGCCACCCCGCTACGGAACACCGGGGAGCTGTTTTTT.

This clonotype showed up many times. This rearrangement joins TRBV20-1 to TRBJ1-1, with D maybe TRBD1 (6 bases). Trimming took off 2 bases at V and 1 base at J, with 11 bases between the two ends. Germline-derived CDR1 and CDR2 are DFQATT and SNEGSKA (reference sequence). The CDR3 runs 14 residues. The CDR3 DNA follows: TGCAGTGCTAGAATAGGGGGATCGAACACTGAAGCTTTCTTT. Translating gives CSARIGGSNTEAFF.

The CDR3 region has the DNA TGTGCCAGCAGCCCACTTGGAGCGAACACCGGGGAGCTGTTTTTT. Its protein product is CASSPLGANTGELFF. V is TRBV7-6 and J is TRBJ2-2; no reliable D call. CDR1 is SGHVS and CDR2 is FNYEAQ in the germline V gene. The CDR3 length is 15 residues. V shed 5 bases and J shed 0 bases, with 10 bases lying between them.

This clonotype was observed a handful of times. The chain couples TRBV28 to TRBJ2-1, with D possibly TRBD2 on 6 matching bases. This CDR3 has 13 residues. V was cut by 4 bases and J by 9 bases, with 13 bases left in between. Germline CDR1 is MDHEN and CDR2 is SYDVKM. The CDR3 reads CASSSSTRGEQFF. The CDR3 bases are TGTGCCAGCAGTTCCTCCACGCGGGGTGAGCAGTTCTTC.

The J gene is TRBJ1-5, the V gene TRBV2; 8 positions agree with TRBD1. J gave up 8 bases and V 5 bases, and 5 bases lay outside the gene matches. This CDR3 has 13 amino acids. The germline V gene encodes CDR1 SNHLY and CDR2 FYNNEI. For the CDR3, the DNA is TGTGCCAGCAGTACAGGGGGTAGAGAGCCCCAGCATTTT. This codes for CASSTGGREPQHF.

This clonotype turned up a few times. V gene TRBV12-3 or TRBV12-4 combines with J gene TRBJ2-5, with 8 bases identical to TRBD2. The trim removed 6 bases at V and 4 bases at J, leaving 4 bases unmatched. The CDR3 length is 13 residues. CDR3 sequence (DNA): TGTGCCAGCAGCACTAGCGGCCGAGAGACCCAGTACTTC. This encodes CASSTSGRETQYF.

This clonotype was observed a handful of times. The chain employs TRBV29-1 and TRBJ1-2; D is perhaps TRBD1 (5 bases). V gave up 7 bases and J gave up 7 bases, with 13 bases separating them. Germline CDR1 is SQVTM and CDR2 is ANQGSEA. The CDR3 is 11 residues long. The CDR3 is CSARDGTGYTF. The CDR3, as DNA: TGCAGCGCCAGGGATGGGACTGGCTACACCTTC.

The V call is TRBV5-6, the J call TRBJ2-3; D is possibly TRBD1 (7 bases). This CDR3 is built from 13 residues. The V end was cut by 5 bases, the J end by 4 bases, with 11 bases between. Germline V gene sequence: CDR1 SGHDT, CDR2 YYEEEE. The CDR3 DNA sequence: TGTGCCAGCAGTCGGGGGACAGCAGATACGCAGTATTTT. Its translation: CASSRGTADTQYF.

This clonotype was detected ten times or more. The V gene is TRBV29-1, the J gene TRBJ2-6; D may be TRBD1 or TRBD2 (5 bases each). Deletions cut 0 bases from V and 1 base from J, with 13 bases between. Germline V gene lookup returns CDR1 SQVTM and CDR2 ANQGSEA. The CDR3 runs 17 residues. The DNA for the CDR3 is TGCAGCGTTGAAGATCTTTGGGGCGGGTCTGGGGCCAACGTCCTGACTTTC. Amino acids: CSVEDLWGGSGANVLTF.

This clonotype was found once. The rearrangement uses TRBV5-1 and TRBJ2-3; 7 bases map to TRBD2. Germline values: CDR1 SGHRS, CDR2 YFSETQ. J gave up 6 bases and V 3 bases, and 7 bases lay outside the gene matches. This CDR3 is 14 amino acids long. CDR3 residues: CASSWAGDSDTQYF. As DNA, the CDR3 is TGCGCCAGCAGCTGGGCGGGGGATTCCGATACGCAGTATTTT.

This clonotype was seen more than once but under ten times. The rearrangement links TRBV20-1 to TRBJ2-7, with 8 bases fitting TRBD1. V was clipped by 5 bases and J by 3 bases; unmatched bases: 9. The germline V gene has CDR1 DFQATT and CDR2 SNEGSKA (reference sequence). CDR3 size: 14 residues. DNA for the CDR3: TGCAGTGCTTTCCGGGACAGGCCAAACTACGAGCAGTACTTC. This gives the protein CSAFRDRPNYEQYF.

V gene TRBV27 combines with J gene TRBJ2-1; maybe TRBD2 (6 bases). Trimming cost V 6 bases and J 0 bases, with 15 bases left between them. This CDR3 is built from 16 residues. From germline, CDR1 is MNHEY and CDR2 SMNVEV (reference sequence). Here the CDR3 DNA reads TGTGCCAGCAGCCCCGAGGGAGGCACCTCCTACAATGAGCAGTTCTTC. Residues: CASSPEGGTSYNEQFF.

V usage is TRBV4-1 and J usage is TRBJ1-2; TRBD1 matches 8 bases. CDR3 length equals 16 residues. The trim removed 4 bases at V and 2 bases at J, leaving 9 bases unmatched. Per germline, CDR1 MGHRA and CDR2 YSYEKL. CDR3 DNA sequence: TGCGCCAGCAGCCTAGCTGGACAGGGCGAAAACTATGGCTACACCTTC. Amino acid sequence: CASSLAGQGENYGYTF.

The chain is built from TRBV4-1 and TRBJ2-1, with D possibly matching TRBD1 (6 bases). Germline V gene sequence: CDR1 MGHRA, CDR2 YSYEKL. There are 15 residues in the CDR3. Trimming stripped 3 bases from V and 2 bases from J, with 11 bases between. The CDR3 bases are TGCGCCAGCAGCCACGGACAGAGACCCTACAATGAGCAGTTCTTC. It is translated as CASSHGQRPYNEQFF.

The V gene is TRBV6-1, the J gene TRBJ2-3, with unresolved D. The CDR3 consists of 16 residues. Trimming left V 2 bases short and J 1 base short, with 13 bases between. Germline V CDR1 and CDR2: MNHNS, SASEGT. The chain's CDR3 is CASSERWWVGTDTQYF. DNA for the CDR3: TGTGCCAGCAGTGAAAGGTGGTGGGTCGGCACAGATACGCAGTATTTT.

This clonotype came up a few times. The chain links TRBV12-3 or TRBV12-4 to TRBJ1-1, with D unclear. This CDR3 contains 12 residues. V lost 1 base and J lost 7, with 7 bases in between. CDR3 residues: CASSLGRYEAFF. DNA for the CDR3: TGTGCCAGCAGTTTAGGCAGGTATGAAGCTTTCTTT.

V is TRBV5-1 and J is TRBJ2-7; TRBD2 matches at 10 bases. From germline, CDR1 is SGHRS and CDR2 YFSETQ. The CDR3 has 15 amino acids. Germline trimming cut 5 bases from V and 3 bases from J; bases unmatched to any gene: 8. The CDR3 region is CASSSLAGDDYEQYF. In nucleotides, the CDR3 is TGCGCCAGCAGTTCCCTAGCGGGAGACGACTACGAGCAGTACTTC. The full variable domain, with the rest looked up from reference TRBV5-1 and TRBJ2-7, is KAGVTQTPRYLIKTRGQQVTLSCSPISGHRSVSWYQQTPGQGLQFLFEYFSETQRNKGNFPGRFSGRQFSNSRSEMNVSTLELGDSALYLCASSSLAGDDYEQYFGPGTRLTVT.